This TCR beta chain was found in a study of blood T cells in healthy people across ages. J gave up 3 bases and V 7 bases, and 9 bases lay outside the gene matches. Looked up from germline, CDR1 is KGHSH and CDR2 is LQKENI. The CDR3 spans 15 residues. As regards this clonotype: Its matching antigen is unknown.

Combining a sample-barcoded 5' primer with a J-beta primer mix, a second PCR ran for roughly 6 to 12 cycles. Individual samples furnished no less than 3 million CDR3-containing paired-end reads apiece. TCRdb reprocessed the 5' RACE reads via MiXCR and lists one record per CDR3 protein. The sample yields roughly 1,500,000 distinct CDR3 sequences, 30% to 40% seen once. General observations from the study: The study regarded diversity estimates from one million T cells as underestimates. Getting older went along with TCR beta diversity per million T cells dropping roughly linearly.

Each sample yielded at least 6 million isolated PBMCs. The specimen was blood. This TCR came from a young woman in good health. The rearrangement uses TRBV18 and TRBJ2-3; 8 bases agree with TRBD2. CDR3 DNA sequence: TGTGCCAGCTTATCCGGACTAGCCCCGACAGATACGCAGTATTTT. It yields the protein CASLSGLAPTDTQYF.